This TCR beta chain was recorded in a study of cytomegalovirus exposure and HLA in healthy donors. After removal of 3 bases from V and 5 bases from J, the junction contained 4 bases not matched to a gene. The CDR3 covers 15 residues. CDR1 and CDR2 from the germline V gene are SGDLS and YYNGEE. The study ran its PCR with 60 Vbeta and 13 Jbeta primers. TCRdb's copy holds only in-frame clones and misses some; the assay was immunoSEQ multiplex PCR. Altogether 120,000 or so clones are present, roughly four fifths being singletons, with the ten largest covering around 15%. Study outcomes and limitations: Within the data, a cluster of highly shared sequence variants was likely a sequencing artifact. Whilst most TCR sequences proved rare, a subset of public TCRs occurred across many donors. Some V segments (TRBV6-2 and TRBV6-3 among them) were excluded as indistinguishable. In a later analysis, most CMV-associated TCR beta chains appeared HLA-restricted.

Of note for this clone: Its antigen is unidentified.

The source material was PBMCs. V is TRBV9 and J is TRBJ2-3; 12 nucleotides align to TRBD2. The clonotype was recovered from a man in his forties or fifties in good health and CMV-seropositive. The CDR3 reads CASSGLAGGGDTQYF. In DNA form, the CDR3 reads TGTGCCAGCAGCGGGCTAGCGGGGGGGGGAGATACGCAGTATTTT.